A selection of T cell receptor beta chains follows, all from one sample in a study of blood T cell repertoires in COVID-19. Assay used: immunoSEQ multiplex PCR; TCRdb lists only in-frame clones, some missing. The table lists under 300,000 clones, 85% to 90% of them singletons, with 15% in the top ten. Sample: PBMCs or T cells enriched from blood (not recorded which). The origin of the receptors is a man aged 18 to 29 who had recovered from COVID-19. Both conserved end residues are trimmed from each CDR3. The listing skips clone size in some rows; elsewhere it reads once, few, many or a size class.

CDR3,size,V,J
ASSGGPAEAF,.,TRBV14,TRBJ1-1
ASSNVGGAYNEQF,few,TRBV4-1,TRBJ2-1
ASTPEAGATGELF,.,TRBV6-5,TRBJ2-2
ASSAGGTVGGETQY,.,TRBV5-5,TRBJ2-5
ASSSVTQLAAPEEQY,.,TRBV13,TRBJ2-7
ASKGRAGGKFTEAF,.,TRBV19,TRBJ1-1
ASSLGLAGGSSYNEQF,.,TRBV9,TRBJ2-1
ASRSNGGSSYEQY,.,TRBV5-1,TRBJ2-7
AISLSNQPQH,.,TRBV10-3,TRBJ1-5
ASSPSGRAFEQY,.,TRBV18,TRBJ2-7
ASSGQGGTEAF,.,TRBV11-3,TRBJ1-1
ASSQWCAPTNEAF,few,TRBV10-1,TRBJ1-1
ASSIASIIVSQPQH,many,TRBV19,TRBJ1-5
AIRGRGRTEAF,few,TRBV30,TRBJ1-1
ASSPGAVSNQPQH,.,TRBV5-1,TRBJ1-5
ASSMTGDYNEQF,.,TRBV19,TRBJ2-1
ASRLAGGPYGYT,.,TRBV27,TRBJ1-2
ASSNDRGTGELF,.,TRBV28,TRBJ2-2
ASSHRDRAEKLF,.,TRBV6-5,TRBJ1-4
ASRPGHSDTLSLYNSPLH,.,TRBV4-1,TRBJ1-6
ASSPQAVSPLH,once,TRBV27,TRBJ1-6
ASSWTSPTDTQY,.,TRBV3-1/TRBV3-2,TRBJ2-3
AWSGGGGYT,.,TRBV30,TRBJ1-2
ASSIMAGGPIYEQY,few,TRBV19,TRBJ2-7
ASSSPGQDYEQY,.,TRBV18,TRBJ2-7
ASSFGSGATSTDTQY,.,TRBV5-1,TRBJ2-3
ASSDSRVVSEQF,.,TRBV2,TRBJ2-1
ASSEILRGYYNEQF,.,TRBV11-2,TRBJ2-1
ATSVSPFTDTQY,.,TRBV15,TRBJ2-3
ASSFYGDTEAF,once,TRBV5-1,TRBJ1-1
ASSPGGANNEQF,.,TRBV6-4,TRBJ2-1
ASSEQGAGTEAF,.,TRBV6-4,TRBJ1-1
ASSYGETRVAYEQY,.,TRBV6-5,TRBJ2-7
ASSQDPPGGGLNEQF,.,TRBV4-1,TRBJ2-1
ASSPNSGASYEQY,.,TRBV5-4,TRBJ2-7
ASSPRLATIYEQY,.,TRBV5-6,TRBJ2-7
ASSSDSDEQF,.,TRBV5-8,TRBJ2-1
ASSSGLNNYGYT,.,TRBV18,TRBJ1-2
ASSAGHGNTEAF,.,TRBV2,TRBJ1-1
ASSVGPAGVHNEQF,many,TRBV9,TRBJ2-1
ASSNGVGARYQPQH,.,TRBV18,TRBJ1-5
ASSSSEKLF,.,TRBV28,TRBJ1-4
AWGTGSTEAF,few,TRBV30,TRBJ1-1
ASSPTSNQPQH,.,TRBV19,TRBJ1-5
ASSQESAGHSTDTQY,.,TRBV4-2,TRBJ2-3
ASSYPGETQY,.,TRBV6-5,TRBJ2-5
ASSPSNSILYEQY,.,TRBV27,TRBJ2-7
ASRERTGGNQPQH,.,TRBV2,TRBJ1-5
ASSIRGQRQPQH,.,TRBV19,TRBJ1-5